The 6 T cell receptor beta chains in this list originate from one sample, sequenced in a study of blood T cell repertoires in COVID-19 (TCRdb year 2020). The library was made by the immunoSEQ multiplex PCR assay. This immuneACCESS table, as held by TCRdb, lists in-frame sequences with V and J called but not all clones. Of the missing ones, under half trace to an unresolved V gene in checked studies; the others have no known cause. The sample table contains around 250,000 clones; only one count was recorded for approximately 90% of them. The top ten hold about 4% of the sample. The sequencing sample was made of PBMCs or T cells enriched from blood (not recorded which). These receptors originate from a woman in her thirties who had recovered from COVID-19.

The chain couples TRBV3-1 (or the pseudogene TRBV3-2) to TRBJ1-4; the D gene is possibly TRBD1 (5 bases). V shed 3 bases and J shed 14 bases, with 22 bases lying between them. The CDR3 sequence is 15 residues long. The germline V gene encodes CDR1 LGHDT and CDR2 YNNKEL (reference sequence). The CDR3 sequence: CASSHDRQSLLGLFF. CDR3 sequence (DNA): TGTGCCAGCAGCCATGACAGACAGTCCCTGCTAGGGCTGTTTTTT.

The V call is TRBV28, the J call TRBJ1-5; TRBD1 matches 8 bases. CDR3 length: 13 residues. Trimming at V came to 11 bases and at J to 4 bases, leaving 7 bases not matched to a gene. Germline V lookup: CDR1 MDHEN, CDR2 SYDVKM. The CDR3 sequence is CAGNNRGNQPQHF. In DNA, the CDR3 is TGTGCCGGAAATAACAGGGGGAATCAGCCCCAGCATTTT.

This clone was counted a single time. V is TRBV9 and J is TRBJ1-6; the D is unclear. The CDR3 totals 15 residues. The V end lost 3 bases, the J end lost 0 bases, and 7 bases lay between the germline ends. Germline-derived CDR1 and CDR2 are SGDLS and YYNGEE. CDR3 bases: TGTGCCAGCAGCGGAGGGAGCTCCTATAATTCACCCCTCCACTTT. Its protein is CASSGGSSYNSPLHF.

The chain couples TRBV27 to TRBJ1-2; 7 bases map to TRBD1. This CDR3 is 15 amino acids long. Germline CDR1 reads MNHEY; CDR2 reads SMNVEV (reference sequence). V lost 6 bases and J lost 0; bases outside the gene matches: 7. CDR3 sequence reads: CASRRDQGANYGYTF. CDR3 sequence (DNA): TGTGCCAGCAGAAGAGATCAGGGGGCTAACTATGGCTACACCTTC.

The rearrangement uses TRBV7-9 and TRBJ2-3, with a possible D match to TRBD1 (5 bases). V lost 6 bases and J 6 bases, leaving 10 bases between the germline ends. Germline V gene lookup returns CDR1 SEHNR and CDR2 FQNEAQ (reference sequence). This CDR3 comprises 12 residues. CDR3 region: CASSHPGDTQYF. CDR3 DNA sequence: TGTGCCAGCAGTCACCCAGGGGATACGCAGTATTTT.

This clone showed up just once. V is TRBV28 and J is TRBJ1-1; D gene unclear. The ends were cut back, 6 bases at V and 1 base at J, with 12 bases in the middle. Germline lookup yields CDR1 MDHEN and CDR2 SYDVKM. This CDR3 has 14 residues. CDR3 amino acids: CASRPQATNTEAFF. CDR3 sequence (DNA): TGTGCCAGCAGGCCCCAGGCGACGAACACTGAAGCTTTCTTT.